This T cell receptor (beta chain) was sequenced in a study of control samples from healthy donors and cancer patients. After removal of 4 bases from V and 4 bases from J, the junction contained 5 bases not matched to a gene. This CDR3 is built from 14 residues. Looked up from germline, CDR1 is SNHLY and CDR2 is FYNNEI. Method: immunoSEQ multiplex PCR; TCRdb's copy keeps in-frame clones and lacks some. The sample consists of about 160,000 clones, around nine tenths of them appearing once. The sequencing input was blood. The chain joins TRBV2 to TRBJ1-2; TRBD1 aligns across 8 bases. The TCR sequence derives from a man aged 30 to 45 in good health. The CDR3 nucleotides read TGTGCCAGCAGTGGAGGACAGGGAATCTATGGCTACACCTTC. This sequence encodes CASSGGQGIYGYTF. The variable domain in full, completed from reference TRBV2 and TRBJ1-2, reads EPEVTQTPSHQVTQMGQEVILRCVPISNHLYFYWYRQILGQKVEFLVSFYNNEISEKSEIFDDQFSVERPDGSNFTLKIRSTKLEDSAMYFCASSGGQGIYGYTFGSGTRLTVV.